This T cell receptor beta chain was sequenced during a study of long-term antiretroviral therapy in people with HIV. Overall study results and limits: Control repertoires displayed wider CDR3 length ranges than the HIV repertoires. Whichever time point was examined, clones expanded before ART dominated the repertoire. Diversity rose after ART but stayed below transplant donor controls.

On this clone: Its antigen is still unknown.

A v3.0 immunoSEQ assay was performed at survey level. Profiling relied on immunoSEQ multiplex PCR, and the TCRdb table lists in-frame clones only, not all of them. The sample contains tens of thousands of clones, around 83% of which appear only once. Prior to DNA extraction, the samples held about 0.95-11 million cryopreserved PBMC. Germline V gene sequence: CDR1 SGHVS, CDR2 FQNEAQ. Trimming removed 8 bases from V and 8 bases from J, with 13 bases in between. CDR3 length equals 13 residues. The sequencing used unsorted PBMCs, collected 0.8 years after starting antiretroviral therapy. The chain recombines TRBV7-8 with TRBJ1-6; D remains ambiguous. The TCR originated in a woman in her twenties or thirties with HIV. CDR3 protein: CASAESPHSPLHF. The CDR3 coding sequence is TGTGCCAGCGCGGAGAGCCCCCATTCACCCCTCCACTTT.